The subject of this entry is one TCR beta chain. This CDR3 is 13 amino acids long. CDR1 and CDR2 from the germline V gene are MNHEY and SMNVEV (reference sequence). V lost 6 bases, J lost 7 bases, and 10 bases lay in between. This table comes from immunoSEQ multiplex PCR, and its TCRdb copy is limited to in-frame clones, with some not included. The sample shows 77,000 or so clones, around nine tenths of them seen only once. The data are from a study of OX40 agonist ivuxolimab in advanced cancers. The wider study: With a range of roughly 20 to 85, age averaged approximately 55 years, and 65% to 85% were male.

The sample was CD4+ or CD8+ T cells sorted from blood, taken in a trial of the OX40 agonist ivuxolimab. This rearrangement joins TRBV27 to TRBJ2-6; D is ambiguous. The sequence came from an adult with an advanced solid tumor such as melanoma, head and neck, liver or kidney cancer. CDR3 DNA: TGTGCCAGCAGCCCCAACTTCGCCAACGTCCTGACTTTC. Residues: CASSPNFANVLTF.